Following are 23 T cell receptor beta chains from one sample sequenced in a study of beta chain features in type 1 diabetes. Findings of the study overall: Shorter TCRB CDR3s, moderately but significantly so, marked every one of the four CD4+ subsets in Type 1 diabetes patients.

No antigen has been identified for these receptors. Of the isolated RNA, all was reverse transcribed, and so the sequenced material was expressed TCRB transcripts. The assay was immunoSEQ multiplex PCR, and TCRdb's table has in-frame clones only and misses some. The sample holds roughly 230,000 clones, 11% seen once. Material for sequencing was naive CD4+ T cells from blood. These receptors were taken from a man younger than 40 with type 1 diabetes.

This clone has a handful of counts. Other DNA sequences in the sample encode the same CDR3. The DNA of the CDR3 is TGTGCCAGCAGTCCGGGACAGAACACTGAAGCTTTCTTT. This gives the protein CASSPGQNTEAFF. The V and J genes are TRBV11-2 and TRBJ1-1; possible D gene TRBD1, 6 bases. V lost 6 bases and J 1 base, leaving 9 bases between the germline ends. This CDR3 comprises 13 residues. The germline V gene has CDR1 SGHAT and CDR2 FQNNGV.

The chain has TRBV29-1 and TRBJ1-2; perhaps TRBD1 as D (5 bases). The CDR3 has 13 residues. CDR1 is SQVTM and CDR2 is ANQGSEA in the germline V gene. V was cut by 5 bases and J by 3 bases, with 13 bases left in between. The CDR3 bases are TGCAGCGTTTCTCCGGCGGGGCACTATGGCTACACCTTC. Its translation is CSVSPAGHYGYTF.

This clone has more than one count but fewer than ten. The V and J genes are TRBV7-2 and TRBJ1-1; 8 bases align to TRBD1. V lost 6 bases to trimming and J lost 6 bases; unmatched junction nucleotides: 9. Germline V lookup: CDR1 SGHTA, CDR2 FQGNSA. This CDR3 is built from 14 residues. In DNA, the CDR3 is TGTGCCAGCAGAACGACAGGGGAAAAAGCTGAAGCTTTCTTT. It translates to CASRTTGEKAEAFF. The complete variable domain, with remaining parts taken from reference TRBV7-2 and TRBJ1-1, reads GAGVSQSPSNKVTEKGKDVELRCDPISGHTALYWYRQSLGQGLEFLIYFQGNSAPDKSGLPSDRFSAERTGGSVSTLTIQRTQQEDSAVYLCASRTTGEKAEAFFGQGTRLTVV.

This clone has only a few counts. The chain employs TRBV18 and TRBJ2-7, with 10 bases aligning to TRBD1. Germline CDR1 and CDR2: KGHSH and LQKENI. This CDR3 contains 13 residues. Unmatched junction bases numbered 1, after V lost 2 bases and J lost 6 bases. The CDR3 loop is CASSPGTGVEQYF. CDR3 in DNA: TGTGCCAGCTCACCAGGGACAGGGGTCGAGCAGTACTTC.

The chain couples TRBV5-5 to TRBJ2-2, with a possible D match to TRBD2 (6 bases). V was clipped by 4 bases and J by 2 bases, with 9 bases between them. The length of the CDR3 is 14 residues. Germline CDR1 is SGHKS and CDR2 is YYEKEE (reference sequence). The CDR3 here is CASSGGFNTGELFF. The CDR3 region has the DNA TGTGCCAGCAGCGGGGGGTTCAACACCGGGGAGCTGTTTTTT.

This clone was counted only a few times. The chain combines TRBV5-1 with TRBJ1-6, with D perhaps matching TRBD1 (5 bases). Germline values: CDR1 SGHRS, CDR2 YFSETQ. With 2 bases removed from V and 4 bases from J, the gap between germline ends came to 7 bases. The CDR3 is 14 amino acids. CDR3 DNA: TGCGCCAGCAGCTTTGGGGGGTATAATTCACCCCTCCACTTT. Translated: CASSFGGYNSPLHF. Based on the CDR3 plus reference TRBV5-1 and TRBJ1-6, the full variable domain is KAGVTQTPRYLIKTRGQQVTLSCSPISGHRSVSWYQQTPGQGLQFLFEYFSETQRNKGNFPGRFSGRQFSNSRSEMNVSTLELGDSALYLCASSFGGYNSPLHFGNGTRLTVT.

The gene calls are TRBV5-1 and TRBJ2-3; 9 nucleotides align to TRBD1. Germline CDR1 reads SGHRS; CDR2 reads YFSETQ. V gave up 6 bases and J gave up 4 bases; unmatched junction bases: 6. The CDR3 has 14 residues. The CDR3 loop is CASTTRTGADTQYF. The DNA for the CDR3 is TGCGCCAGCACGACTCGGACAGGGGCAGATACGCAGTATTTT.

This clone was recorded a few times. The V call is TRBV4-1, the J call TRBJ2-1; maybe TRBD2 (7 bases). Germline-derived CDR1 and CDR2 are MGHRA and YSYEKL. The CDR3 sequence is 14 residues long. V lost 3 bases and J lost 7, with 13 bases in between. CDR3 nucleotides: TGCGCCAGCAGCCATGGCGGGGGCCGAAATGAGCAGTTCTTC. Protein product: CASSHGGGRNEQFF.

This clone has more than one count but fewer than ten. The junction differs from germline at one of its ends, possibly a read error. This chain uses TRBV5-4 with TRBJ1-2; 9 bases are a match to TRBD1. The CDR3 loop spans 13 amino acids. Germline CDR1 SGHNT, CDR2 YYREEE (reference sequence). The CDR3 region is CAISRDRDYGYTF. The CDR3, as DNA: TGTGCCATCAGCCGGGACAGGGACTATGGCTACACCTTC.

V usage is TRBV2 and J usage is TRBJ1-1; 7 nucleotides match TRBD1. Germline V gene lookup returns CDR1 SNHLY and CDR2 FYNNEI. V lost 3 bases, J lost 1 base, and 5 bases stayed unmatched. This CDR3 region has 15 residues. Written as DNA, the CDR3 is TGTGCCAGCAGTGATGAGGGGGCGGAGAACACTGAAGCTTTCTTT. It specifies CASSDEGAENTEAFF.

This clone was counted a few times. V and J are TRBV7-3 and TRBJ1-1; D ambiguous. Germline V CDR1 and CDR2: SGHTA, FQGTGA. The V end lost 3 bases, the J end lost 2 bases, and 7 bases lay between the germline ends. The CDR3 consists of 13 residues. The CDR3 DNA is TGTGCCAGCAGCTTCATCCCCAACACTGAAGCTTTCTTT. It encodes CASSFIPNTEAFF.

V is TRBV11-2 and J is TRBJ2-4; TRBD2 agrees at 8 bases. Germline V gene data show CDR1 as SGHAT and CDR2 as FQNNGV. The CDR3 covers 18 residues. V shed 0 bases and J 7 bases; nucleotides not matched to a gene: 14. The CDR3 nucleotides read TGTGCCAGCAGCTTAGATCCCAACGGCGGGGGGAGGGGGAACATTCAGTACTTC. Translating it yields CASSLDPNGGGRGNIQYF.

The CDR3 DNA reads as TGCGCCAGCAGCCTCAACCCTGGACAGGCCTACGAGCAGTACTTC. It encodes CASSLNPGQAYEQYF. This chain joins TRBV5-1 and TRBJ2-7; 7 bases agree with TRBD1. Germline CDR1 SGHRS, CDR2 YFSETQ. The CDR3 extends over 15 amino acids. V was pared by 4 bases and J by 2 bases, with 9 bases of the junction left unmatched.

This clone was counted a few times. The rearrangement links TRBV28 to TRBJ2-7, with a possible D match to TRBD1 (5 bases). Deletions cut 5 bases from V and 1 base from J, with 15 bases between. The CDR3 is 15 amino acids. Germline V lookup: CDR1 MDHEN, CDR2 SYDVKM. The CDR3 is CASSTTATLSYEQYF. CDR3 coding DNA: TGTGCCAGCAGTACGACAGCTACTCTTTCCTACGAGCAGTACTTC.

The rearrangement joins TRBV7-9 to TRBJ1-1; TRBD1 matches at 7 bases. After removal of 8 bases from V and 3 bases from J, the junction contained 12 bases not matched to a gene. The CDR3 spans 15 residues. The germline gives CDR1 SEHNR, CDR2 FQNEAQ (reference sequence). In DNA, the CDR3 is TGTGCCAGCCAAGGGACAGTTTCGTTCGACACTGAAGCTTTCTTT. This gives the protein CASQGTVSFDTEAFF.

This sequence joins TRBV7-2 and TRBJ2-7; 7 bases line up with TRBD2. Germline V gives CDR1 SGHTA, CDR2 FQGNSA. The trim removed 1 base at V and 3 bases at J, leaving 3 bases unmatched. The CDR3 covers 14 residues. CDR3: CASSLVPGGYEQYF. In DNA, the CDR3 is TGTGCCAGCAGCTTAGTTCCGGGGGGCTACGAGCAGTACTTC.

This clone was counted only a few times. The CDR3 DNA reads as TGTGCCAGCAGCTCAATAGGGGCCCGTACTTCACCCCTCCACTTT. Its translation is CASSSIGARTSPLHF. The rearrangement links TRBV7-9 to TRBJ1-6; D may be TRBD1 (5 bases). CDR1 SEHNR and CDR2 FQNEAQ come from the germline V gene (reference sequence). The CDR3 spans 15 residues. Trimming removed 4 bases from V and 9 bases from J, with 16 bases in between. Supplemented by reference TRBV7-9 and TRBJ1-6, the full variable domain reads DTGVSQNPRHKITKRGQNVTFRCDPISEHNRLYWYRQTLGQGPEFLTYFQNEAQLEKSRLLSDRFSAERPKGSFSTLEIQRTEQGDSAMYLCASSSIGARTSPLHFGNGTRLTVT.

The sample holds a few counts of this clone. The gene calls are TRBV4-2 and TRBJ2-5; TRBD2 is a possible D gene (6 bases). CDR3 size: 14 residues. The ends were cut back, 1 base at V and 0 bases at J, with 6 bases in the middle. The germline gives CDR1 LGHNA, CDR2 YNFKEQ. The CDR3 DNA reads TGTGCCAGCAGCCAAGCGGGAGACCAAGAGACCCAGTACTTC. Translating gives CASSQAGDQETQYF.

This clone was found a few times. The chain uses TRBV15 and TRBJ2-5; possibly TRBD2 for D (5 bases). The tail of the sequence fits TRBJ2-7 better, so the J call may be wrong. CDR3 length: 16 amino acids. Germline loops: CDR1 LNHNV, CDR2 YYDKDF (reference sequence). CDR3 protein: CATSRDPGSSSYEQYF. CDR3 bases: TGTGCCACCAGCAGAGATCCGGGGAGCAGCTCCTACGAGCAGTACTTC.

Concerning this clone: An end of the junction does not agree with germline; a read error may underlie this. V is TRBV7-7 and J is TRBJ2-1; 7 bases fit TRBD2. Germline loops: CDR1 SSHAT, CDR2 FNYEAQ (reference sequence). The CDR3 consists of 15 residues. CDR3 nucleotide sequence: TGTGCTAGCAGCTTAGGCGGGGGCTCCTACAATGAGCAGTTCTTC. Its protein is CASSLGGGSYNEQFF.

In its sample, this clone was seen once. The genes are TRBV30 and TRBJ2-5, with a possible D match to TRBD2 (6 bases). The germline V gene encodes CDR1 GTSNPN and CDR2 SVGIG (reference sequence). The germline V and J ends were trimmed by 3 bases and 0 bases, with 11 bases remaining between them. This CDR3 has 14 residues. The DNA for the CDR3 is TGTGCCTGGAGAAGGCTAGCGAACCAAGAGACCCAGTACTTC. Its translation: CAWRRLANQETQYF.

The chain is built from TRBV19 and TRBJ1-2; D might be TRBD1 (6 bases). The germline V gene has CDR1 LNHDA and CDR2 SQIVND (reference sequence). The CDR3 covers 14 residues. V was cut by 4 bases and J by 3 bases, with 12 bases left in between. CDR3 coding DNA: TGTGCCAGTAGTAATTCGGGACAATACTATGGCTACACCTTC. Translation gives CASSNSGQYYGYTF.

Here the CDR3 reads CASKPRGGGTEAFF. The CDR3 bases are TGTGCCAGCAAGCCCCGTGGAGGAGGCACTGAAGCTTTCTTT. This sequence joins TRBV28 and TRBJ1-1; D is undetermined. Germline V gives CDR1 MDHEN, CDR2 SYDVKM. V was pared by 7 bases and J by 4 bases, with 16 bases between. The CDR3 has 14 residues.